One sample yielded the 9 T cell receptor beta chains listed below, sequenced in a study of shared clonotypes between healthy human individuals. The data were produced by immunoSEQ multiplex PCR, yet TCRdb's version contains in-frame clones alone and is incomplete. Altogether about 1,500,000 clones are present, around 95% being singletons, with the ten largest covering approximately 1.1%. The sequenced sample consisted of naive CD4+ T cells sorted from blood. Specified subset: CD45RA+ positively selected. The receptor source for this set is a man aged 30 to 45 in good health.

The chain employs TRBV6-1 and TRBJ1-3; D gene ambiguous. The germline V gene encodes CDR1 MNHNS and CDR2 SASEGT. The CDR3 loop spans 15 amino acids. The germline V and J ends were trimmed by 0 bases and 0 bases, with 6 bases remaining between them. The DNA for the CDR3 is TGTGCCAGCAGTGAAGCGCGTTTCTCTGGAAACACCATATATTTT. This sequence encodes CASSEARFSGNTIYF.

The J gene is TRBJ1-2, the V gene TRBV28; 8 bases line up with TRBD1. Looked up from germline, CDR1 is MDHEN and CDR2 is SYDVKM. The CDR3 runs 15 residues. V shed 1 base and J 8 bases; nucleotides not matched to a gene: 9. CDR3 in DNA: TGTGCCAGCAGTTTATCTGGCAGGGGGCATGACGGCTACACCTTC. This sequence encodes CASSLSGRGHDGYTF.

This chain connects TRBV5-8 to TRBJ2-3; D gene uncertain. CDR1 SGHTS and CDR2 YDEGEE come from the germline V gene. V was clipped by 7 bases and J by 1 base, with 4 bases between them. This CDR3 region has 11 residues. The CDR3 region has the DNA TGTGCCAGCCGACGCACAGATACGCAGTATTTT. Its translation: CASRRTDTQYF.

The chain recombines TRBV28 with TRBJ2-7; 7 nucleotides line up with TRBD2. Germline assignment: CDR1 MDHEN and CDR2 SYDVKM. The CDR3 contains 15 residues. Trimming removed 3 bases from V and 1 base from J; junction bases left unmatched: 6. Written as DNA, the CDR3 is TGTGCCAGCAGTTTGGGAGGGGCCTTATCCTACGAGCAGTACTTC. This gives the protein CASSLGGALSYEQYF.

This chain connects TRBV5-1 to TRBJ1-2; no reliable D call. Germline V gene lookup returns CDR1 SGHRS and CDR2 YFSETQ. The CDR3 loop spans 14 amino acids. V lost 1 base to trimming and J lost 8 bases, with 15 bases between them. The CDR3 here is CASSLYVADGGYTF. DNA for the CDR3: TGCGCCAGCAGCTTGTACGTAGCGGATGGAGGCTACACCTTC. The full variable domain, its missing parts supplied by reference TRBV5-1 and TRBJ1-2, is KAGVTQTPRYLIKTRGQQVTLSCSPISGHRSVSWYQQTPGQGLQFLFEYFSETQRNKGNFPGRFSGRQFSNSRSEMNVSTLELGDSALYLCASSLYVADGGYTFGSGTRLTVV.

The chain recombines TRBV5-4 with TRBJ2-5; TRBD1 matches 9 bases. Unmatched junction bases numbered 3, after V lost 4 bases and J lost 5 bases. This CDR3 is 13 amino acids long. Germline-derived CDR1 and CDR2 are SGHNT and YYREEE (reference sequence). The CDR3 region has the DNA TGTGCCAGCAGCGGGGACAGGGCGGAGACCCAGTACTTC. It is translated as CASSGDRAETQYF. The full variable domain, rest sourced from reference TRBV5-4 and TRBJ2-5, is ETGVTQSPTHLIKTRGQQVTLRCSSQSGHNTVSWYQQALGQGPQFIFQYYREEENGRGNFPPRFSGLQFPNYSSELNVNALELDDSALYLCASSGDRAETQYFGPGTRLLVL.

The chain joins TRBV28 to TRBJ1-2; possibly TRBD1 for D (5 bases). The V gene lost 2 bases and the J gene lost 3 bases, with 10 bases spanning the gap. Looked up from germline, CDR1 is MDHEN and CDR2 is SYDVKM. The CDR3 length is 14 residues. The CDR3 nucleotides read TGTGCCAGCAGTTTAGGCAGGGTTGACTATGGCTACACCTTC. Translated: CASSLGRVDYGYTF.

The CDR3 bases are TGCGCCAGCAGCCAAGATTGGCTAGCGGGAGTCGAGCAGTACTTC. Amino acid sequence: CASSQDWLAGVEQYF. The chain links TRBV4-3 to TRBJ2-7; 10 bases are a match to TRBD2. Germline lookup yields CDR1 LGHNA and CDR2 YSLEER. This CDR3 spans 15 amino acids. Losses at the gene ends were 0 bases for V and 6 bases for J; bases not matched to a gene: 5.

The genes are TRBV4-1 and TRBJ1-4, with D perhaps matching TRBD1 (6 bases). Trimming pared 0 bases from V and 8 bases from J, leaving 19 bases between. CDR3 length: 17 residues. The germline V gene encodes CDR1 MGHRA and CDR2 YSYEKL. CDR3 sequence (DNA): TGCGCCAGCAGCCAAGATAGTCGGCTCTCTCAGGGGGAAAAACTGTTTTTT. It specifies CASSQDSRLSQGEKLFF.